Presented here are 2 T cell receptor beta chains from one specimen sequenced in a study of a mutant IDH1 vaccine in newly diagnosed glioma. Time point meaning: week 47, end of study. Every vaccination contained 300 ug of the mutant IDH1 20-mer peptide and was paired with topical imiquimod. These receptors' antigens are unknown. Method: immunoSEQ multiplex PCR; TCRdb's copy keeps in-frame clones and lacks some. The sample yields about 85,000 clones, around nine tenths seen once. The sequencing here drew on PBMCs, taken from a glioma patient whose treatment included an IDH1 peptide vaccine. These receptors were collected from a woman in her forties or fifties with glioma.

This clone has more than one count but fewer than ten. The V call is TRBV29-1, the J call TRBJ1-1; D is undetermined. V lost 4 bases to trimming and J lost 1 base, with 7 bases between them. This CDR3 has 12 amino acids. CDR1 and CDR2 from the germline V gene are SQVTM and ANQGSEA. The DNA of the CDR3 is TGCAGCGTTGGGAGAGGGAACACTGAAGCTTTCTTT. Encoded protein: CSVGRGNTEAFF.

This chain links TRBV30 with TRBJ2-3, with 7 bases matching TRBD1. CDR1 GTSNPN and CDR2 SVGIG come from the germline V gene (reference sequence). The trim removed 3 bases at V and 2 bases at J, leaving 8 bases unmatched. The length of the CDR3 is 15 residues. The CDR3 DNA follows: TGTGCCTGGAGCCGTGGACAGGAAAACACAGATACGCAGTATTTT. It specifies CAWSRGQENTDTQYF.